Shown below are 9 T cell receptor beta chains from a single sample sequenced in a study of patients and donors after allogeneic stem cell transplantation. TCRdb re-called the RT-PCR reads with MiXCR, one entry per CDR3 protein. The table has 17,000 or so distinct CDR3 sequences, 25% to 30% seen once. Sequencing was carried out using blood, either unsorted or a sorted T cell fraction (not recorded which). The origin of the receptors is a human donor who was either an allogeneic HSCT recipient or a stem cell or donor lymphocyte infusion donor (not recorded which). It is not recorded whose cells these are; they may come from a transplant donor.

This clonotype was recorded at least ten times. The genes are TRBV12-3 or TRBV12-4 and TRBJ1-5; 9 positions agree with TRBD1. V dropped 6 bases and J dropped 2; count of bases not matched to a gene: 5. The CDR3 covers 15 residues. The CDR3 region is CASSLTGGGNQPQHF. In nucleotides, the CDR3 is TGTGCCAGCAGCTTGACAGGGGGTGGCAATCAGCCCCAGCATTTT.

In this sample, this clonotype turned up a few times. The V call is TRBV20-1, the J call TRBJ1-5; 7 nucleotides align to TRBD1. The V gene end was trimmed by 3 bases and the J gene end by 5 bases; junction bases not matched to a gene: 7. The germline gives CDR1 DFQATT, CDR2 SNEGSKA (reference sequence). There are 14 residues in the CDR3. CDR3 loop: CSARRQGSDQPQHF. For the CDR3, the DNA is TGCAGTGCTAGGCGACAGGGTAGTGATCAGCCCCAGCATTTT.

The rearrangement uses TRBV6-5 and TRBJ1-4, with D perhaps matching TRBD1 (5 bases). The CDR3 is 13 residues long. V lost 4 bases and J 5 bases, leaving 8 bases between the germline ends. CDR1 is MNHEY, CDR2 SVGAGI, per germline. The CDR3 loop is CASSWGRNEKLFF. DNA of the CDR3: TGTGCCAGCAGTTGGGGACGCAATGAAAAACTGTTTTTT.

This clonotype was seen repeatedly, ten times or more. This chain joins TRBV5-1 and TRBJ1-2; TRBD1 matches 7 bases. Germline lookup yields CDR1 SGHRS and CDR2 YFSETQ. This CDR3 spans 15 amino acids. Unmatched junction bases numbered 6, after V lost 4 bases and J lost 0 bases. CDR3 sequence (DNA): TGCGCCAGCAGCCGGCACAGGGGACCTAACTATGGCTACACCTTC. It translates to CASSRHRGPNYGYTF.

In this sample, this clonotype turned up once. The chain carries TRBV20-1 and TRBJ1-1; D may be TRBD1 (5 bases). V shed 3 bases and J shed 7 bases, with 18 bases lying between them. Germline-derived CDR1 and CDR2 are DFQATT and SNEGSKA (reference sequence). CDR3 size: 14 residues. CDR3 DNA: TGCAGTGCTAGTAGGGGAACGGCCCACGGTGAAGCTTTCTTT. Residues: CSASRGTAHGEAFF.

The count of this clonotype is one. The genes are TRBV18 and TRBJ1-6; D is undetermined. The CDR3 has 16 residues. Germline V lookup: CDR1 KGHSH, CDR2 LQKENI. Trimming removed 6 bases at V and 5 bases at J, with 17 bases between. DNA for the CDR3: TGTGCCAGCTCCCCCGGGCAGACCCAACATAATTCACCCCTCCACTTT. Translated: CASSPGQTQHNSPLHF.

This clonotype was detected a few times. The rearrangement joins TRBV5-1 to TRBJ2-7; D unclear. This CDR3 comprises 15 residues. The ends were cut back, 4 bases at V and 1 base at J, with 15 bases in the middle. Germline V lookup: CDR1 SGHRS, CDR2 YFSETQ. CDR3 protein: CASSPSWSKSYEQYF. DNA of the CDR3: TGCGCCAGCAGCCCCTCCTGGTCCAAGTCCTACGAGCAGTACTTC.

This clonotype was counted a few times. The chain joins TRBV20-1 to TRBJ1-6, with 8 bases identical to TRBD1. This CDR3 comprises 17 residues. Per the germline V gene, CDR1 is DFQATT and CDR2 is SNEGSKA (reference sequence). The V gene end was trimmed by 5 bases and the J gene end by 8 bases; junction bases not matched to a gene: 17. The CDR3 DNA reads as TGCAGTGCTTCGGAGGACAGGGCCCTCTTTACGGATTCACCCCTCCACTTT. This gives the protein CSASEDRALFTDSPLHF.

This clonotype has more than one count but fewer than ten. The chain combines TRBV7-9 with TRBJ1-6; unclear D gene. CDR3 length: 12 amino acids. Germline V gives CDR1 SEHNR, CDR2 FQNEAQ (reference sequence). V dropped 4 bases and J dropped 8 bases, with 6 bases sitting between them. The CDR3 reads CASSSRYSPLHF. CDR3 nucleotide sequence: TGTGCCAGCAGCTCACGGTATTCACCCCTCCACTTT.